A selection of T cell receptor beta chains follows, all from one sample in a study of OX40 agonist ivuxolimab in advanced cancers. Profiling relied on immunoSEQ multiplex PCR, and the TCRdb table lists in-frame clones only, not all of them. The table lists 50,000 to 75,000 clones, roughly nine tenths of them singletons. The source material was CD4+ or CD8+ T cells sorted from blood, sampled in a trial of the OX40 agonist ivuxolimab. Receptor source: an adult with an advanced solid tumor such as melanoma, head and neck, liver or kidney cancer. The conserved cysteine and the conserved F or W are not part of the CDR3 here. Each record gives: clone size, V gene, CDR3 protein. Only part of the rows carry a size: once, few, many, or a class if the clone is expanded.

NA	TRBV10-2	ASREGNTEAF
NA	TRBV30	AWPAGGPDNEQF
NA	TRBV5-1	ASSLFPAQETQY
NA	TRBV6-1	ASSLMGGATEAF
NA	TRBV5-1	ASGSTANTEAF
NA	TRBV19	ASSIWGDSSYNEQF
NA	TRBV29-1	SVEFSANTEAF
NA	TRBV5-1	ASSRAPGAGQPQH
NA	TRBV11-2	ASSSQATGANVLT
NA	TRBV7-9	ASSAGRMNTEAF
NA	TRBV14	ASSPLAGEETQY
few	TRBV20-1	SARKQGEAF